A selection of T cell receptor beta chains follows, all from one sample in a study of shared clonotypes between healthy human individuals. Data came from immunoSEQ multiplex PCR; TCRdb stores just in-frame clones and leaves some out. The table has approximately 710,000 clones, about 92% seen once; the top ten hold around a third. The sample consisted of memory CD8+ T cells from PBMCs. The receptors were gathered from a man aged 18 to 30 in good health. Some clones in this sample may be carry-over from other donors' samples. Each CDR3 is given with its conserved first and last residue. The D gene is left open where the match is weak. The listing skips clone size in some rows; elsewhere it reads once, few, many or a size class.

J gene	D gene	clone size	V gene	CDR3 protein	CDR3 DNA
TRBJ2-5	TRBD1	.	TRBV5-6	CASSLGTGTEETQYF	TGTGCCAGCAGCTTGGGAACCGGGACAGAAGAGACCCAGTACTTC
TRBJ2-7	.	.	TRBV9	CASSVGQSYEQYF	TGTGCCAGCAGCGTCGGGCAGAGCTACGAGCAGTACTTC
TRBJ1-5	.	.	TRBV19	CASSRGYSNQPQHF	TGTGCCAGTTCTCGGGGCTATAGCAATCAGCCCCAGCATTTT
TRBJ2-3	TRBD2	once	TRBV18	CASSSGLAGSTDTQYF	TGTGCCAGCTCATCGGGACTAGCGGGAAGCACAGATACGCAGTATTTT
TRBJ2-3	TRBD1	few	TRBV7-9	CASSLEDRLDTQYF	TGTGCCAGCAGCTTAGAGGACAGGCTTGATACGCAGTATTTT
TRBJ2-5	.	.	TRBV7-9	CASSLDPLGELEETQYF	TGTGCCAGCAGCTTAGACCCCCTGGGAGAGTTGGAGGAGACCCAGTACTTC
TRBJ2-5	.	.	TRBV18	CASSSPGQVYGTQYF	TGTGCCAGCTCATCTCCGGGCCAAGTCTACGGGACCCAGTACTTC
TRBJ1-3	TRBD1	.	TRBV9	CASSVVGRGTGNTIYF	TGTGCCAGCAGCGTAGTGGGCAGGGGGACTGGAAACACCATATATTTT
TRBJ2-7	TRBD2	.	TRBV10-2	CASGAIAGGAYKYEQYF	TGCGCCAGCGGGGCGATAGCGGGAGGAGCCTATAAGTACGAGCAGTACTTC
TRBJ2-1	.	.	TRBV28	CASSQDLPGLNEQFF	TGTGCCAGCAGCCAGGACCTACCCGGTCTTAATGAGCAGTTCTTC
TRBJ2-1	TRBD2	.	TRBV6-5	CASSTIAGLYNEQFF	TGTGCCAGCAGTACCATAGCGGGGCTGTACAATGAGCAGTTCTTC
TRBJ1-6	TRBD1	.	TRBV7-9	CASSGAGTGLSPLHF	TGTGCCAGCAGCGGTGCCGGGACAGGGCTTTCACCCCTCCACTTT
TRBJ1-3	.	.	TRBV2	CASSVQSSGNTIYF	TGTGCCAGCAGCGTTCAATCCTCTGGAAACACCATATATTTT
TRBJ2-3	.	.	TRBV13	CASSSLRDSITDTQYF	TGTGCCAGCAGCTCTCTCCGGGACTCAATCACAGATACGCAGTATTTT
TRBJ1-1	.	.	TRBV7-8	CASSSSNTEAFF	TGTGCCAGCAGCTCCTCCAACACTGAAGCTTTCTTT
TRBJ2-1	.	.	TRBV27	CASSLMKVGQRYYNEQFF	TGTGCCAGCAGTTTAATGAAAGTCGGCCAGCGGTACTACAATGAGCAGTTCTTC
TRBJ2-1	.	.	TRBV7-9	CASNYLVSYNEQFF	TGTGCCAGCAACTACTTGGTCTCCTACAATGAGCAGTTCTTC
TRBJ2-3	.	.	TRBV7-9	CASSHMEDTQYF	TGTGCCAGCAGCCACATGGAGGATACGCAGTATTTT
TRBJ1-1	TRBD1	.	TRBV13	CASSSERDRGLDTAFF	TGTGCCAGCAGCTCAGAACGGGACAGGGGGCTTGATACAGCTTTCTTT
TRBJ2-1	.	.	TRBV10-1	CASSRNDRSDEQFF	TGCGCCAGCAGCCGAAATGACCGGAGTGATGAGCAGTTCTTC
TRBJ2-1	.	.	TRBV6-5	CASRGVGTRYNEQFF	TGTGCCAGCAGAGGGGTGGGGACGAGGTACAATGAGCAGTTCTTC
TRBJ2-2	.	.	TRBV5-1	CASSPWTRNTGELFF	TGCGCCAGCAGCCCCTGGACACGGAACACCGGGGAGCTGTTTTTT
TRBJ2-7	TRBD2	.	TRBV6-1	CASSEWGAGGYEQYF	TGTGCCAGCAGTGAATGGGGAGCGGGAGGGTACGAGCAGTACTTC
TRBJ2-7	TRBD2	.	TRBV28	CASSLPPREGQYEQYF	TGTGCCAGCAGTTTACCTCCGCGGGAGGGCCAATACGAGCAGTACTTC
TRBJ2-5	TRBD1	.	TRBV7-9	CASSSTGAQETQYF	TGTGCCAGCAGCTCGACAGGGGCCCAAGAGACCCAGTACTTC
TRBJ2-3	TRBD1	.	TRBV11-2	CASSSKTGGVTDTQYF	TGTGCCAGCAGCTCGAAGACAGGGGGCGTCACAGATACGCAGTATTTT
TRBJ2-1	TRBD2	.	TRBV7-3	CASSPEQGLGQGEQFF	TGTGCCAGCAGCCCCGAGCAGGGACTAGGGCAGGGTGAGCAGTTCTTC
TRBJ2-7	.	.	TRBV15	CATSRDPSSYEQYF	TGTGCCACCAGCAGGGACCCTTCCTCCTACGAGCAGTACTTC
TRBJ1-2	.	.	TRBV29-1	CSVEDLRVAELNYGYTF	TGCAGCGTTGAAGATCTTCGGGTGGCGGAACTTAACTATGGCTACACCTTC
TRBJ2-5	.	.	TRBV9	CASSVGGSQETQYF	TGTGCCAGCAGCGTAGGGGGCAGTCAAGAGACCCAGTACTTC
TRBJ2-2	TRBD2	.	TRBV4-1	CASSLLSGRANTGELFF	TGCGCCAGCAGCCTCCTTAGCGGGAGGGCGAACACCGGGGAGCTGTTTTTT
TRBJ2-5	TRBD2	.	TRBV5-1	CASSWRSVAGGQETQYF	TGCGCCAGCAGCTGGAGGTCCGTAGCGGGAGGGCAAGAGACCCAGTACTTC
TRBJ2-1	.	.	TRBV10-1	CASSERTELYNEQFF	TGCGCCAGCAGTGAGAGGACAGAATTATACAATGAGCAGTTCTTC